The clone carrying this T cell receptor beta chain was detected only a few times. Antigen specificity is unknown. Molecular-barcoded quantitative 5'-RACE produced these TCR beta libraries. TCRdb redid the calling of the 5' RACE reads with MiXCR, one entry per CDR3 protein. The sample carries 390,000 or so distinct CDR3 sequences, approximately 20% recorded once. The sample originates from a study of CD8 T cells in ankylosing spondylitis. Findings and caveats of the study: Typical of ankylosing spondylitis blood, it appeared, was a TCR beta motif of 7 or 8 highly homologous variants. In reactive arthritis synovial fluid and blood, some motif variants had been reported before. Reportedly, disease-linked clones are significantly enriched in ankylosing spondylitis patients' matched synovial fluid.

The CDR3 has 13 residues. The germline V and J ends were trimmed by 3 bases and 3 bases, with 11 bases remaining between them. The germline gives CDR1 SQVTM, CDR2 ANQGSEA. The sample consisted of blood, either unsorted or a sorted T cell fraction (not recorded which). The TCR sequence derives from a male donor with ankylosing spondylitis. V is TRBV29-1 and J is TRBJ2-5, with D tentatively TRBD1 or TRBD2 (5 bases each). The CDR3 region has the DNA TGCAGCGTTGATGCAATGGGGGAAGAGACCCAGTACTTC. Translated: CSVDAMGEETQYF.